The rows below give T cell receptor beta chains drawn from one sample of a study of patients and donors after allogeneic stem cell transplantation. Each CDR3 protein is one row after TCRdb ran MiXCR on the RT-PCR reads. Counted here are about 40,000 distinct CDR3 sequences, 30% to 40% occurring once; the ten biggest clones make up 72%. What was sequenced was blood, either unsorted or a sorted T cell fraction (not recorded which). Receptor source: a human donor who was either an allogeneic HSCT recipient or a stem cell or donor lymphocyte infusion donor (not recorded which). It is not recorded whose cells these are; they may come from a transplant donor. Each CDR3 is given without its conserved first and last residue.

CDR3	V
SARGLVSYNEQF	TRBV20-1
ASSQDRKTNYGYT	TRBV3-1
ASSLGGRNGYT	TRBV12-3/TRBV12-4
ASNLARNTEAF	TRBV12-3/TRBV12-4
ASSLRGSGGTEAF	TRBV5-6
SAQGSRDRTYEQY	TRBV20-1
ASSPADDIQY	TRBV18
ASSVHRELSNQPQH	TRBV21-1
ASRLTGVYEQY	TRBV7-9
AISSKMGQGALEQY	TRBV10-3
SARARGPPKYEQY	TRBV20-1
ASSPRDSSNEKLF	TRBV28
ASSLSPAVYNEQF	TRBV7-3
ASRQRTGTRTDTQY	TRBV6-5
ASSLSDNEKLF	TRBV28
SASWQGANIQY	TRBV20-1
ASSLPRNYEQY	TRBV5-1
ASSYVGSKGILNTEAF	TRBV6-2/TRBV6-3
ASSPLQGAPGTEQF	TRBV18
ASSLGPSSNQPQH	TRBV5-6
ASSRRGLQETQY	TRBV12-3/TRBV12-4
ASTLGTGRNTEAF	TRBV7-2
ASSPDRVGTNYGYT	TRBV6-5